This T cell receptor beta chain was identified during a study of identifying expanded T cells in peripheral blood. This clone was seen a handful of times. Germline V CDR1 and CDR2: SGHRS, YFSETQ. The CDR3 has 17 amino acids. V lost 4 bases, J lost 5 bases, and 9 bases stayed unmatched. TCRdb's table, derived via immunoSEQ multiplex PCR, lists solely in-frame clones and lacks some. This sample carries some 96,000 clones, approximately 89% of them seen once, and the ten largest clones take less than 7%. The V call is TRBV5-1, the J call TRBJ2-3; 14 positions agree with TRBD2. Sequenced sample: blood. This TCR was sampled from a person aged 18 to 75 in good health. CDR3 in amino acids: CASSAATSGGALDTQYF. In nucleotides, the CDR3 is TGCGCCAGCAGCGCCGCGACTAGCGGGGGGGCTTTAGATACGCAGTATTTT.